This T cell receptor (beta chain) was captured by sequencing in a study of blood T cells in healthy people across ages. General study results and limits: Higher diversity and more naive CD4+ cells were features of long-lived donors, compared to aged donors.

V lost 8 bases to trimming and J lost 2 bases, with 22 bases between them. This CDR3 spans 16 amino acids. Germline CDR1 reads MNHEY; CDR2 reads SVGAGI. This clonotype occurred a few times. No antigen is known for it. The authors ran a second PCR of 7 to 11 cycles using a sample-barcoded 5' primer and a J-beta primer mix. Via MiXCR, TCRdb re-called the 5' RACE reads, giving one row per CDR3 protein. This sample has roughly 2 million distinct CDR3 sequences, with roughly 50% found just once. The J gene is TRBJ2-7, the V gene TRBV6-5; D tentatively fits TRBD1 or TRBD2 (5 bases each). This TCR came from a woman aged 40 to 49 in good health. The material sequenced was blood. The CDR3 here is CASASSGAGSTYEQYF. CDR3 DNA: TGTGCCAGCGCGAGCAGTGGGGCAGGGAGTACCTACGAGCAGTACTTC.